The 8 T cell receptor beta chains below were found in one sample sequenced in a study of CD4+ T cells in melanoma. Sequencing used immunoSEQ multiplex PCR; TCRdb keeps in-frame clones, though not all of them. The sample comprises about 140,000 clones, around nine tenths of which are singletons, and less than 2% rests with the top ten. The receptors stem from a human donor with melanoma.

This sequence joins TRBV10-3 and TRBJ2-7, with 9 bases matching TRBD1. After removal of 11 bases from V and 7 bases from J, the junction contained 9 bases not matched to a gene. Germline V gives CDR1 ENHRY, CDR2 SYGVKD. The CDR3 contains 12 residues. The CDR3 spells CAVQQGAGEQYF. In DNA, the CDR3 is TGTGCCGTCCAACAGGGGGCAGGGGAGCAGTACTTC.

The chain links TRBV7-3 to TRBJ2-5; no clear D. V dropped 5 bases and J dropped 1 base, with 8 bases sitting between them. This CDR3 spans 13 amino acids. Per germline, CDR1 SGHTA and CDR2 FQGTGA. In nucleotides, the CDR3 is TGTGCCAGCAGCACGAACCCCCAAGAGACCCAGTACTTC. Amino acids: CASSTNPQETQYF.

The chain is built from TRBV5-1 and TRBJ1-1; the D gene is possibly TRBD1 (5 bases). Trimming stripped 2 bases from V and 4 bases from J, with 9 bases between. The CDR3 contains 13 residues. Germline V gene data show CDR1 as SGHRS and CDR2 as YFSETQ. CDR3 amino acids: CASSLGGATEAFF. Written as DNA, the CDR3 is TGCGCCAGCAGCTTAGGAGGGGCCACTGAAGCTTTCTTT.

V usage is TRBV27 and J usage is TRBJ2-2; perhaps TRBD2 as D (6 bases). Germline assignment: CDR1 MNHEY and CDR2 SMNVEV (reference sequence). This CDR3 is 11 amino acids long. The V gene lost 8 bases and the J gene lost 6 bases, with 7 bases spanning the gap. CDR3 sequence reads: CASQRAGELFF. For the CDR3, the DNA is TGTGCCAGCCAGCGGGCCGGGGAGCTGTTTTTT.

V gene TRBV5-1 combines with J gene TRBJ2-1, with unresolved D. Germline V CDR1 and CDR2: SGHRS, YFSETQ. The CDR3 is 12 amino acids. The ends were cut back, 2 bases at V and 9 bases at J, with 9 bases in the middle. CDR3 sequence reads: CASSLTFTEQFF. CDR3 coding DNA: TGCGCCAGCAGCTTAACCTTCACTGAGCAGTTCTTC.

CDR3 amino acids: CATSRTRGAGSPLHF. The CDR3 DNA reads TGTGCCACCAGCAGAACACGGGGGGCTGGGTCACCCCTCCACTTT. The chain couples TRBV15 to TRBJ1-6; TRBD1 is a possible D gene (6 bases). The CDR3 contains 15 residues. Per germline, CDR1 LNHNV and CDR2 YYDKDF (reference sequence). Trimming cost V 2 bases and J 10 bases, with 15 bases left between them.

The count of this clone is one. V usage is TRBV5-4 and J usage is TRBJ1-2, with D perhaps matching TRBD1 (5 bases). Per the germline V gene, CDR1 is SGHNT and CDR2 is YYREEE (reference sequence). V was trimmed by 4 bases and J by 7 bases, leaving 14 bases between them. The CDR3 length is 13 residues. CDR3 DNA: TGTGCCAGCAGCGTCCTTGGGACGGGTGGCTACACCTTC. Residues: CASSVLGTGGYTF.

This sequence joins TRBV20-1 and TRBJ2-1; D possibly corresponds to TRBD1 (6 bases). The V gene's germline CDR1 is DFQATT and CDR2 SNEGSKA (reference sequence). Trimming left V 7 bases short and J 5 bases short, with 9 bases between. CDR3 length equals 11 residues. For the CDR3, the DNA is TGCAGTGTGGACAGCCACAATGAGCAGTTCTTC. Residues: CSVDSHNEQFF.